The 12 T cell receptor beta chains reported below all come from one sample, sequenced in a study of cytomegalovirus exposure and HLA in healthy donors. Vbeta (60) and Jbeta (13) primers were used in the PCR. The data were produced by immunoSEQ multiplex PCR, yet TCRdb's version contains in-frame clones alone and is incomplete. The table has 150,000 or so clones, 70% to 80% seen once; the top ten hold about 12%. What was sequenced was PBMCs. These receptors all stem from a middle-aged man in good health and CMV-seropositive.

The chain carries TRBV7-9 and TRBJ1-4, with 10 bases lining up with TRBD1. V was clipped by 5 bases and J by 5 bases; unmatched bases: 5. Germline assignment: CDR1 SEHNR and CDR2 FQNEAQ (reference sequence). This CDR3 region has 15 residues. The CDR3 loop reads CASSHEGQGNEKLFF. CDR3 coding DNA: TGTGCCAGCAGCCATGAGGGACAGGGGAATGAAAAACTGTTTTTT. The whole variable domain, remainder taken from reference TRBV7-9 and TRBJ1-4, is DTGVSQNPRHKITKRGQNVTFRCDPISEHNRLYWYRQTLGQGPEFLTYFQNEAQLEKSRLLSDRFSAERPKGSFSTLEIQRTEQGDSAMYLCASSHEGQGNEKLFFGSGTQLSVL.

J is TRBJ2-7 and V is TRBV4-1, with D hard to call. With 1 base removed from V and 1 base from J, the gap between germline ends came to 8 bases. This CDR3 has 14 residues. The V gene's germline CDR1 is MGHRA and CDR2 YSYEKL. CDR3 nucleotides: TGCGCCAGCAGCCAAGGGCGGCATTCCTACGAGCAGTACTTC. Translated: CASSQGRHSYEQYF.

The gene calls are TRBV4-1 and TRBJ2-1, with 11 bases matching TRBD1. This CDR3 spans 15 amino acids. J gave up 7 bases and V 5 bases, and 7 bases lay outside the gene matches. The V gene's germline CDR1 is MGHRA and CDR2 YSYEKL. The CDR3 DNA reads TGCGCCAGCAGCGTCGGACAGGGGGCACTAAATGAGCAGTTCTTC. This translates into CASSVGQGALNEQFF.

The chain couples TRBV9 to TRBJ1-4, with a tentative D call TRBD1 (6 bases). Germline V lookup: CDR1 SGDLS, CDR2 YYNGEE. V lost 0 bases and J lost 2, with 11 bases in between. This CDR3 region has 16 residues. CDR3 region: CASSVDSGETNEKLFF. For the CDR3, the DNA is TGTGCCAGCAGCGTAGACTCAGGGGAGACTAATGAAAAACTGTTTTTT. The full variable domain, rest sourced from reference TRBV9 and TRBJ1-4, is DSGVTQTPKHLITATGQRVTLRCSPRSGDLSVYWYQQSLDQGLQFLIQYYNGEERAKGNILERFSAQQFPDLHSELNLSSLELGDSALYFCASSVDSGETNEKLFFGSGTQLSVL.

The CDR3 loop reads CASSLGDRGPNQPQHF. The CDR3 nucleotides are TGCGCCAGCAGCTTGGGGGACAGGGGGCCCAATCAGCCCCAGCATTTT. This chain links TRBV5-1 with TRBJ1-5; 12 bases are shared with TRBD1. The CDR3 covers 16 residues. The J segment lost 3 bases and the V segment lost 0 bases, leaving 1 base of the junction unmatched. Germline V gene data show CDR1 as SGHRS and CDR2 as YFSETQ. Supplemented by reference TRBV5-1 and TRBJ1-5, the full variable domain reads KAGVTQTPRYLIKTRGQQVTLSCSPISGHRSVSWYQQTPGQGLQFLFEYFSETQRNKGNFPGRFSGRQFSNSRSEMNVSTLELGDSALYLCASSLGDRGPNQPQHFGDGTRLSIL.

V gene TRBV19 combines with J gene TRBJ2-7; TRBD2 is a possible D gene (5 bases). Germline V gene sequence: CDR1 LNHDA, CDR2 SQIVND (reference sequence). The ends were cut back, 7 bases at V and 2 bases at J, with 15 bases in the middle. CDR3 size: 14 residues. CDR3 DNA sequence: TGTGCCAGTAAGTTGAGGGTTGGAGCCTACGAGCAGTACTTC. This gives the protein CASKLRVGAYEQYF.

V and J are TRBV28 and TRBJ2-5; possibly TRBD2 for D (7 bases). Per the germline V gene, CDR1 is MDHEN and CDR2 is SYDVKM. The CDR3 is 13 amino acids. V lost 9 bases and J lost 4, with 15 bases in between. Here the CDR3 reads CASAGEDRETQYF. The CDR3 DNA follows: TGTGCCAGTGCGGGGGAGGACAGAGAGACCCAGTACTTC.

The genes are TRBV27 and TRBJ2-3; no definite D call. Germline V gene sequence: CDR1 MNHEY, CDR2 SMNVEV (reference sequence). The CDR3 runs 13 residues. V was trimmed by 4 bases and J by 2 bases, leaving 7 bases between them. CDR3 sequence (DNA): TGTGCCAGCAGTTCGTTAGCCACAGATACGCAGTATTTT. It encodes CASSSLATDTQYF.

The CDR3 here is CASSLWPTGELFF. The DNA for the CDR3 is TGTGCCAGCAGCCTCTGGCCCACCGGGGAGCTGTTTTTT. V is TRBV9 and J is TRBJ2-2, with D unresolved. V was cut by 4 bases and J by 4 bases, with 8 bases left in between. The V gene's germline CDR1 is SGDLS and CDR2 YYNGEE. The CDR3 has 13 amino acids.

The rearrangement uses TRBV4-3 and TRBJ1-1; TRBD1 is a possible D gene (6 bases). V was pared by 4 bases and J by 1 base, with 22 bases between. Germline values: CDR1 LGHNA, CDR2 YSLEER. The CDR3 has 18 residues. The CDR3 nucleotides are TGCGCCAGCAGCCCAGGTGTAGGGGGTTACGGGGAGAACACTGAAGCTTTCTTT. Its translation is CASSPGVGGYGENTEAFF.

The rearrangement links TRBV6-5 to TRBJ1-6, with D possibly being TRBD1 (6 bases). The V end was cut by 6 bases, the J end by 0 bases, with 9 bases between. The CDR3 sequence is 15 residues long. Germline CDR1 reads MNHEY; CDR2 reads SVGAGI. CDR3 in DNA: TGTGCCAGCAGGGACAGTGACTCCTATAATTCACCCCTCCACTTT. This sequence encodes CASRDSDSYNSPLHF.

The chain carries TRBV10-3 and TRBJ2-7, with a possible D match to TRBD1 (5 bases). Germline CDR1 ENHRY, CDR2 SYGVKD. This CDR3 comprises 12 residues. V was shortened by 0 bases and J by 12 bases, with 12 bases between the two germline ends. Here the CDR3 DNA reads TGTGCCATCAGTGAGTCGCCCGAAAGGGGGTACTTC. It is translated as CAISESPERGYF.